Below, 21 T cell receptor beta chains from the same sample are listed, as sequenced in a study of PD-1 blockade in mismatch repair-deficient tumors. Profiling relied on immunoSEQ multiplex PCR, and the TCRdb table lists in-frame clones only, not all of them. This table holds approximately 23,000 clones, approximately 84% found once. Sequences were derived from PBMCs, sampled before pembrolizumab treatment. All receptors derive from an adult with mismatch repair-deficient cancer.

This chain joins TRBV7-6 and TRBJ2-2; 7 nucleotides line up with TRBD1. The germline V gene has CDR1 SGHVS and CDR2 FNYEAQ. Trimming cost V 5 bases and J 1 base; bases outside gene matches: 7. CDR3 length equals 16 residues. The CDR3 here is CASSPGQVKNTGELFF. DNA for the CDR3: TGTGCCAGCAGCCCTGGACAGGTGAAGAACACCGGGGAGCTGTTTTTT.

DNA for the CDR3: TGTGCCAGCAGACTCAACAGGAACATGAACACTGAAGCTTTCTTT. This encodes CASRLNRNMNTEAFF. The chain is built from TRBV5-8 and TRBJ1-1; perhaps TRBD1 as D (5 bases). The ends were cut back, 5 bases at V and 0 bases at J, with 14 bases in the middle. Germline V gene sequence: CDR1 SGHTS, CDR2 YDEGEE. The CDR3 contains 15 residues.

This chain links TRBV5-6 with TRBJ1-5; 9 bases fit TRBD1. The ends lost 1 base at V and 4 bases at J; junction bases unmatched: 6. CDR3 length: 16 amino acids. Germline V gene lookup returns CDR1 SGHDT and CDR2 YYEEEE. The CDR3 DNA is TGTGCCAGCAGCTTGAGTGGGACAGGGTTGAATCAGCCCCAGCATTTT. Translated: CASSLSGTGLNQPQHF.

The J gene is TRBJ2-1, the V gene TRBV7-3; TRBD2 matches 7 bases. There are 16 residues in the CDR3. CDR1 is SGHTA, CDR2 FQGTGA, per germline. V shed 6 bases, J shed 0 bases, and the junction held 8 bases outside the gene matches. The CDR3 DNA follows: TGTGCCAGCAGTTTTAGCGGGCCAAGCTCCTACAATGAGCAGTTCTTC. Amino acid sequence: CASSFSGPSSYNEQFF.

J is TRBJ1-4 and V is TRBV5-1; 8 positions agree with TRBD1. The CDR3 covers 16 residues. Germline V gene lookup returns CDR1 SGHRS and CDR2 YFSETQ. Unmatched junction bases numbered 3, after V lost 2 bases and J lost 0 bases. CDR3 sequence reads: CASSFPTGATNEKLFF. The CDR3 nucleotides read TGCGCCAGCAGCTTCCCGACAGGGGCAACTAATGAAAAACTGTTTTTT. Variable domain in full (rest from reference TRBV5-1 and TRBJ1-4): KAGVTQTPRYLIKTRGQQVTLSCSPISGHRSVSWYQQTPGQGLQFLFEYFSETQRNKGNFPGRFSGRQFSNSRSEMNVSTLELGDSALYLCASSFPTGATNEKLFFGSGTQLSVL.

The rearrangement joins TRBV27 to TRBJ1-1; D gene uncertain. V dropped 5 bases and J dropped 0 bases, with 10 bases sitting between them. CDR1 MNHEY and CDR2 SMNVEV come from the germline V gene (reference sequence). The CDR3 has 14 amino acids. For the CDR3, the DNA is TGTGCCAGCAGTAGCTCTCTCTTGAACACTGAAGCTTTCTTT. It encodes CASSSSLLNTEAFF.

CDR3 bases: TGTGCCAGCAGTGGGGATGGGGGGTTGGTGGCCAAAAACATTCAGTACTTC. This sequence encodes CASSGDGGLVAKNIQYF. The gene calls are TRBV2 and TRBJ2-4, with D possibly TRBD2 on 6 matching bases. Germline V gene lookup returns CDR1 SNHLY and CDR2 FYNNEI. The CDR3 has 17 amino acids. The V gene lost 4 bases and the J gene lost 1 base, with 17 bases spanning the gap.

The rearrangement joins TRBV9 to TRBJ2-7, with TRBD1 matching 8 bases. V lost 4 bases, J lost 3 bases, and 12 bases stayed unmatched. The CDR3 spans 16 residues. The V gene's germline CDR1 is SGDLS and CDR2 YYNGEE. The DNA for the CDR3 is TGTGCCAGCAGCATCGGCAGAGAGACAGGGGTCTACGAGCAGTACTTC. The encoded protein is CASSIGRETGVYEQYF.

The rearrangement joins TRBV7-9 to TRBJ2-5; TRBD1 might be the D (6 bases). The germline V gene has CDR1 SEHNR and CDR2 FQNEAQ (reference sequence). V dropped 3 bases and J dropped 5 bases, with 16 bases sitting between them. The CDR3 sequence is 15 residues long. CDR3 protein: CASSLAGAQGETQYF. The CDR3 DNA follows: TGTGCCAGCAGCTTGGCAGGAGCTCAGGGGGAGACCCAGTACTTC.

This rearrangement joins TRBV5-1 to TRBJ2-1; the match to TRBD2 covers 9 bases. CDR3 length: 15 residues. Germline CDR1 is SGHRS and CDR2 is YFSETQ. V trimming: 4 bases; J trimming: 6 bases; junction bases outside the gene matches: 8. CDR3 sequence: CASSLSGRAANEQFF. The DNA for the CDR3 is TGCGCCAGCAGCCTTAGCGGGAGAGCGGCCAATGAGCAGTTCTTC.

The gene calls are TRBV6-1 and TRBJ2-7, with D perhaps matching TRBD2 (6 bases). The germline CDR1 and CDR2 sequences are MNHNS and SASEGT. The CDR3 runs 15 residues. Deletions cut 3 bases from V and 0 bases from J, with 12 bases between. The chain's CDR3 is CASSDGASASYEQYF. The CDR3 DNA reads as TGTGCCAGCAGTGACGGGGCTAGCGCCTCCTACGAGCAGTACTTC.

The genes are TRBV19 and TRBJ1-6; TRBD1 aligns across 8 bases. This CDR3 region has 15 residues. V gave up 9 bases and J gave up 4 bases; unmatched junction bases: 8. CDR1 is LNHDA and CDR2 is SQIVND in the germline V gene (reference sequence). The CDR3 reads CASRDRGSYNSPLHF. The CDR3 DNA sequence: TGTGCCAGCAGAGACAGGGGTTCATATAATTCACCCCTCCACTTT. The full variable domain, its missing parts supplied by reference TRBV19 and TRBJ1-6, is DGGITQSPKYLFRKEGQNVTLSCEQNLNHDAMYWYRQDPGQGLRLIYYSQIVNDFQKGDIAEGYSVSREKKESFPLTVTSAQKNPTAFYLCASRDRGSYNSPLHFGNGTRLTVT.

The CDR3 here is CASSIEQGAYGYTF. The CDR3 nucleotides are TGTGCCAGTAGTATAGAACAGGGAGCCTATGGCTACACCTTC. This chain connects TRBV19 to TRBJ1-2; the D gene is possibly TRBD1 (6 bases). CDR1 and CDR2 from the germline V gene are LNHDA and SQIVND (reference sequence). Between the trimmed V and J ends, which lost 0 bases and 4 bases, there was a span of 9 bases. The CDR3 runs 14 residues.

In DNA, the CDR3 is TGTGCCAGCAGTCTAGCGGGAGTTCGGCAAGAGACCCAGTACTTC. It is translated as CASSLAGVRQETQYF. The J gene is TRBJ2-5, the V gene TRBV28, with 10 nucleotides matching TRBD2. CDR3 length equals 15 residues. Trimming at V came to 5 bases and at J to 2 bases, leaving 5 bases not matched to a gene. Germline V gene lookup returns CDR1 MDHEN and CDR2 SYDVKM.

The rearrangement joins TRBV28 to TRBJ1-2; D is undetermined. CDR3 length: 12 amino acids. CDR1 is MDHEN and CDR2 is SYDVKM in the germline V gene. The ends were cut back, 2 bases at V and 2 bases at J, with 3 bases in the middle. This CDR3 reads CASSLQNYGYTF. The DNA of the CDR3 is TGTGCCAGCAGTTTACAGAACTATGGCTACACCTTC.

This clone was found once. The V and J genes are TRBV5-1 and TRBJ2-7; a possible D gene is TRBD1 (6 bases). V lost 1 base to trimming and J lost 2 bases, with 16 bases between them. In germline, CDR1 is SGHRS, CDR2 YFSETQ. This CDR3 spans 16 amino acids. This CDR3 is CASSLRGTRPTYEQYF. CDR3 nucleotides: TGCGCCAGCAGCTTGAGGGGGACGCGACCGACCTACGAGCAGTACTTC. Full variable domain (outside the CDR3, taken from reference TRBV5-1 and TRBJ2-7): KAGVTQTPRYLIKTRGQQVTLSCSPISGHRSVSWYQQTPGQGLQFLFEYFSETQRNKGNFPGRFSGRQFSNSRSEMNVSTLELGDSALYLCASSLRGTRPTYEQYFGPGTRLTVT.

The genes are TRBV29-1 and TRBJ1-6; maybe TRBD1 (5 bases). V dropped 8 bases and J dropped 7 bases, with 15 bases sitting between them. Germline V gene lookup returns CDR1 SQVTM and CDR2 ANQGSEA. The CDR3 runs 13 residues. CDR3 in amino acids: CSTRQSVNSPLHF. CDR3 DNA: TGCAGCACCCGACAGTCGGTAAATTCACCCCTCCACTTT. Variable domain in full (rest from reference TRBV29-1 and TRBJ1-6): SAVISQKPSRDICQRGTSLTIQCQVDSQVTMMFWYRQQPGQSLTLIATANQGSEATYESGFVIDKFPISRPNLTFSTLTVSNMSPEDSSIYLCSTRQSVNSPLHFGNGTRLTVT.

The chain employs TRBV5-1 and TRBJ2-7; 12 positions agree with TRBD2. Unmatched junction bases numbered 7, after V lost 6 bases and J lost 3 bases. CDR3 size: 15 residues. CDR1 SGHRS and CDR2 YFSETQ come from the germline V gene. CDR3 region: CASKLAGGSFYEQYF. Written as DNA, the CDR3 is TGCGCCAGCAAACTAGCGGGAGGAAGTTTCTACGAGCAGTACTTC. The full variable domain, its missing parts supplied by reference TRBV5-1 and TRBJ2-7, is KAGVTQTPRYLIKTRGQQVTLSCSPISGHRSVSWYQQTPGQGLQFLFEYFSETQRNKGNFPGRFSGRQFSNSRSEMNVSTLELGDSALYLCASKLAGGSFYEQYFGPGTRLTVT.

This clone was observed a single time. The chain is built from TRBV28 and TRBJ1-3; TRBD1 might be the D (5 bases). The CDR3 is 17 residues long. Deletions cut 6 bases from V and 1 base from J, with 19 bases between. The germline V gene encodes CDR1 MDHEN and CDR2 SYDVKM. CDR3 DNA sequence: TGTGCCAGCAGCTCCGTCGGGGGTCCCTTTTCTGGAAACACCATATATTTT. Residues: CASSSVGGPFSGNTIYF.

V usage is TRBV6-6 and J usage is TRBJ2-7; TRBD2 matches 9 bases. V was pared by 10 bases and J by 1 base, with 8 bases of the junction left unmatched. The CDR3 consists of 14 residues. Per the germline V gene, CDR1 is MNHNY and CDR2 is SVGAGI (reference sequence). The CDR3 coding sequence is TGTGCCACGAGGGGGCTAGCGGGGTCCTACGAGCAGTACTTC. This encodes CATRGLAGSYEQYF.

This clone is a singleton in its sample. The J gene is TRBJ2-3, the V gene TRBV7-9; TRBD1 matches at 7 bases. Per germline, CDR1 SEHNR and CDR2 FQNEAQ (reference sequence). The V gene end was trimmed by 5 bases and the J gene end by 1 base; junction bases not matched to a gene: 9. This CDR3 has 16 amino acids. The CDR3 reads CASSPRQGWGTDTQYF. The CDR3 DNA is TGTGCCAGCAGCCCACGACAGGGCTGGGGCACAGATACGCAGTATTTT.